A selection of T cell receptor beta chains follows, all from one sample in a study of blood T cell repertoires in COVID-19. TCRdb keeps only in-frame clones here, not all; method: immunoSEQ multiplex PCR. The sample includes 95,000 to 110,000 clones, under 90% seen only once; the top ten take 13%. Input material: peripheral blood. All receptors derive from a human donor in a cohort sampled during active or convalescent COVID-19. CDR3s include the opening cysteine and the closing phenylalanine or tryptophan. A D gene is named only where the DNA matches it firmly. Clone size is not always given. Where it is, it says once, few, many or a class for expanded clones.

d_gene: -; v_gene: TRBV5-4; j_gene: TRBJ1-2; abundance: -; CDR3aa: CASSLAQQSYYGYTF; CDR3nt: TGTGCCAGCAGCTTGGCCCAACAGAGCTACTATGGCTACACCTTC
d_gene: TRBD1; v_gene: TRBV19; j_gene: TRBJ2-7; abundance: -; CDR3aa: CASSTQGETYEQYF; CDR3nt: TGTGCCAGTAGTACCCAGGGGGAGACGTACGAGCAGTACTTC
d_gene: -; v_gene: TRBV15; j_gene: TRBJ2-7; abundance: -; CDR3aa: CATKWDSSSYEQYF; CDR3nt: TGTGCCACCAAGTGGGACTCCAGCTCCTACGAGCAGTACTTC
d_gene: -; v_gene: TRBV10-1; j_gene: TRBJ1-4; abundance: -; CDR3aa: CASGGRRVATNEKLFF; CDR3nt: TGCGCCAGCGGGGGCAGGCGCGTTGCAACTAATGAAAAACTGTTTTTT
d_gene: TRBD1; v_gene: TRBV5-1; j_gene: TRBJ1-1; abundance: -; CDR3aa: CASSWAPAGGIGGTEAFF; CDR3nt: TGCGCCAGCAGCTGGGCCCCTGCAGGGGGCATAGGAGGCACTGAAGCTTTCTTT
d_gene: -; v_gene: TRBV18; j_gene: TRBJ1-6; abundance: -; CDR3aa: CASSQGGARNSPLHF; CDR3nt: TGTGCCAGCTCACAGGGGGGGGCACGGAATTCACCCCTCCACTTT
d_gene: -; v_gene: TRBV7-3; j_gene: TRBJ2-2; abundance: -; CDR3aa: CASSSRGSTGELFF; CDR3nt: TGTGCCAGCAGCTCCAGGGGAAGCACCGGGGAGCTGTTTTTT
d_gene: -; v_gene: TRBV27; j_gene: TRBJ1-1; abundance: once; CDR3aa: CASSPRTGRTEAFF; CDR3nt: TGTGCCAGCAGTCCCCGGACGGGGAGAACTGAAGCTTTCTTT
d_gene: -; v_gene: TRBV9; j_gene: TRBJ2-5; abundance: -; CDR3aa: CASSVYGEWQETQYF; CDR3nt: TGTGCCAGCAGCGTATATGGAGAATGGCAAGAGACCCAGTACTTC
d_gene: TRBD2; v_gene: TRBV6-2/TRBV6-3; j_gene: TRBJ2-2; abundance: -; CDR3aa: CASRYSSGGSAGELFF; CDR3nt: TGTGCCAGCAGATACTCTAGCGGGGGGAGTGCCGGGGAGCTGTTTTTT
d_gene: -; v_gene: TRBV2; j_gene: TRBJ2-4; abundance: -; CDR3aa: CASSEALQGGYGANIQYF; CDR3nt: TGTGCCAGCAGTGAAGCGCTTCAGGGGGGATACGGGGCAAACATTCAGTACTTC
d_gene: TRBD1; v_gene: TRBV10-3; j_gene: TRBJ1-2; abundance: -; CDR3aa: CAISEVQGNGYTF; CDR3nt: TGTGCCATCAGTGAGGTACAGGGGAATGGCTACACCTTC
d_gene: TRBD2; v_gene: TRBV4-1; j_gene: TRBJ2-7; abundance: -; CDR3aa: CASSRGLAGSYEQYF; CDR3nt: TGCGCCAGCAGCCGAGGATTAGCGGGGAGCTACGAGCAGTACTTC
d_gene: TRBD1; v_gene: TRBV4-2; j_gene: TRBJ1-5; abundance: -; CDR3aa: CASSQPGRGGTGGGNQPQHF; CDR3nt: TGTGCCAGCAGCCAACCTGGGCGGGGAGGGACAGGGGGAGGCAATCAGCCCCAGCATTTT
d_gene: TRBD1; v_gene: TRBV28; j_gene: TRBJ2-6; abundance: few; CDR3aa: CASRPTGGVWSGANVLTF; CDR3nt: TGTGCCAGCAGACCGACAGGGGGCGTTTGGTCTGGGGCCAACGTCCTGACTTTC
d_gene: -; v_gene: TRBV6-5; j_gene: TRBJ2-2; abundance: -; CDR3aa: CASSYRSEGTGELFF; CDR3nt: TGTGCCAGCAGTTACCGCTCGGAGGGCACCGGGGAGCTGTTTTTT
d_gene: -; v_gene: TRBV7-2; j_gene: TRBJ1-5; abundance: -; CDR3aa: CASSREVWNQPQHF; CDR3nt: TGTGCCAGTAGCCGGGAGGTGTGGAATCAGCCCCAGCATTTT
d_gene: -; v_gene: TRBV19; j_gene: TRBJ1-2; abundance: -; CDR3aa: CASSSPAGGRRNYGYTF; CDR3nt: TGTGCCAGTAGTTCGCCGGCCGGGGGGCGCAGAAACTATGGCTACACCTTC
d_gene: TRBD1; v_gene: TRBV5-6; j_gene: TRBJ2-3; abundance: -; CDR3aa: CASSLRTGGTDTQYF; CDR3nt: TGTGCCAGCAGCTTGAGGACAGGGGGCACAGATACGCAGTATTTT
d_gene: TRBD1; v_gene: TRBV9; j_gene: TRBJ1-1; abundance: -; CDR3aa: CASSVVGQGWNTEAFF; CDR3nt: TGTGCCAGCAGCGTAGTGGGACAGGGCTGGAACACTGAAGCTTTCTTT
d_gene: TRBD1; v_gene: TRBV11-2; j_gene: TRBJ1-1; abundance: -; CDR3aa: CASSFPPRGQTEAFF; CDR3nt: TGTGCCAGCAGCTTCCCCCCAAGGGGGCAAACTGAAGCTTTCTTT
d_gene: TRBD1; v_gene: TRBV25-1; j_gene: TRBJ1-2; abundance: -; CDR3aa: CASSAGGNYGYTF; CDR3nt: TGTGCCAGCAGCGCAGGGGGCAATTATGGCTACACCTTC
d_gene: -; v_gene: TRBV3-1/TRBV3-2; j_gene: TRBJ1-2; abundance: few; CDR3aa: CASSQEAIRVLGYTF; CDR3nt: TGTGCCAGCAGCCAAGAAGCCATCAGGGTTTTGGGCTACACCTTC
d_gene: -; v_gene: TRBV7-7; j_gene: TRBJ2-2; abundance: few; CDR3aa: CASSSRRQYTGELFF; CDR3nt: TGTGCCAGCAGCTCCCGCCGACAGTACACCGGGGAGCTGTTTTTT
d_gene: TRBD1; v_gene: TRBV3-1/TRBV3-2; j_gene: TRBJ2-5; abundance: -; CDR3aa: CASSQGEQGLGETQYF; CDR3nt: TGTGCCAGCAGCCAAGGAGAACAGGGGTTGGGAGAGACCCAGTACTTC
d_gene: -; v_gene: TRBV3-1/TRBV3-2; j_gene: TRBJ2-1; abundance: -; CDR3aa: CASSQDFNYNEQFF; CDR3nt: TGTGCCAGCAGCCAAGATTTCAACTACAATGAGCAGTTCTTC
d_gene: -; v_gene: TRBV6-1; j_gene: TRBJ1-6; abundance: -; CDR3aa: CASSEGTTYSPLHF; CDR3nt: TGTGCCAGCAGTGAAGGGACAACCTATTCACCCCTCCACTTT
d_gene: -; v_gene: TRBV19; j_gene: TRBJ2-4; abundance: -; CDR3aa: CASSIRGGENIQYF; CDR3nt: TGTGCCAGTAGTATTCGAGGGGGAGAGAACATTCAGTACTTC
d_gene: -; v_gene: TRBV29-1; j_gene: TRBJ1-2; abundance: -; CDR3aa: CSVGVGGGYTF; CDR3nt: TGCAGCGTGGGAGTTGGGGGCGGCTACACCTTC
d_gene: TRBD2; v_gene: TRBV5-1; j_gene: TRBJ2-5; abundance: -; CDR3aa: CASSAGTRPQETQYF; CDR3nt: TGCGCCAGCAGCGCCGGGACTAGACCCCAAGAGACCCAGTACTTC
d_gene: -; v_gene: TRBV5-1; j_gene: TRBJ2-2; abundance: -; CDR3aa: CASSLGTDWAGELFF; CDR3nt: TGCGCCAGCAGCTTGGGGACAGATTGGGCCGGGGAGCTGTTTTTT
d_gene: -; v_gene: TRBV7-3; j_gene: TRBJ2-2; abundance: -; CDR3aa: CASSLNAGSSTGELFF; CDR3nt: TGTGCCAGCAGCTTAAACGCAGGGTCGAGCACCGGGGAGCTGTTTTTT
d_gene: -; v_gene: TRBV2; j_gene: TRBJ2-7; abundance: -; CDR3aa: CASSRKVGGEQYF; CDR3nt: TGTGCCAGCAGCCGAAAGGTGGGAGGTGAGCAGTACTTC
d_gene: -; v_gene: TRBV7-2; j_gene: TRBJ2-7; abundance: -; CDR3aa: CASSLNGVAGGSYEQYF; CDR3nt: TGTGCCAGCAGCTTAAATGGGGTGGCAGGGGGGTCCTACGAGCAGTACTTC
d_gene: -; v_gene: TRBV4-1; j_gene: TRBJ2-7; abundance: few; CDR3aa: CASSQVLPRGFNYEQYF; CDR3nt: TGCGCCAGCAGCCAAGTCCTCCCTCGGGGGTTCAACTACGAGCAGTACTTC
d_gene: TRBD1; v_gene: TRBV7-2; j_gene: TRBJ2-1; abundance: few; CDR3aa: CASSQDRAAYNEQFF; CDR3nt: TGTGCCAGCAGCCAAGACAGGGCAGCCTACAATGAGCAGTTCTTC
d_gene: -; v_gene: TRBV15; j_gene: TRBJ1-1; abundance: -; CDR3aa: CATSRGLTGNTEAFF; CDR3nt: TGTGCCACCAGCAGGGGGCTCACAGGGAACACTGAAGCTTTCTTT
d_gene: TRBD1; v_gene: TRBV4-1; j_gene: TRBJ2-7; abundance: -; CDR3aa: CASSQTPGQGYEQYF; CDR3nt: TGCGCCAGCAGCCAAACCCCGGGACAGGGCTACGAGCAGTACTTC
d_gene: -; v_gene: TRBV7-9; j_gene: TRBJ2-7; abundance: -; CDR3aa: CASSLVTLSEQYF; CDR3nt: TGTGCCAGCAGCTTAGTAACGCTATCCGAGCAGTACTTC
d_gene: -; v_gene: TRBV7-9; j_gene: TRBJ2-7; abundance: -; CDR3aa: CASKSSSEQYF; CDR3nt: TGTGCCAGCAAATCTAGCTCCGAGCAGTACTTC
d_gene: TRBD1; v_gene: TRBV7-2; j_gene: TRBJ2-2; abundance: -; CDR3aa: CASSLRGQGTNTGELFF; CDR3nt: TGTGCCAGCAGCTTAAGGGGACAGGGCACTAACACCGGGGAGCTGTTTTTT
d_gene: TRBD2; v_gene: TRBV27; j_gene: TRBJ2-3; abundance: -; CDR3aa: CASSLIRLAGGRTDTQYF; CDR3nt: TGTGCCAGCAGTTTAATAAGACTAGCGGGGGGGCGCACAGATACGCAGTATTTT
d_gene: -; v_gene: TRBV5-6; j_gene: TRBJ1-1; abundance: -; CDR3aa: CASTLDRGHLNTEAFF; CDR3nt: TGTGCCAGCACCTTGGATAGGGGACACTTGAACACTGAAGCTTTCTTT
d_gene: TRBD2; v_gene: TRBV11-3; j_gene: TRBJ2-3; abundance: once; CDR3aa: CASSLGRGGRGADTQYF; CDR3nt: TGTGCCAGCAGCTTAGGGCGGGGGGGCCGTGGAGCAGATACGCAGTATTTT
d_gene: TRBD2; v_gene: TRBV4-1; j_gene: TRBJ2-3; abundance: -; CDR3aa: CASSLLGASGGAKYF; CDR3nt: TGCGCCAGCAGCCTTTTGGGGGCTAGCGGGGGGGCCAAGTATTTT
d_gene: TRBD1; v_gene: TRBV9; j_gene: TRBJ1-4; abundance: -; CDR3aa: CASSRTGAPTNEKLFF; CDR3nt: TGTGCCAGCAGTCGGACAGGGGCCCCAACTAATGAAAAACTGTTTTTT
d_gene: TRBD1; v_gene: TRBV7-6; j_gene: TRBJ2-2; abundance: -; CDR3aa: CASTRTGNVRNTGELFF; CDR3nt: TGTGCCAGCACCCGGACAGGGAATGTTAGGAACACCGGGGAGCTGTTTTTT
d_gene: TRBD1; v_gene: TRBV5-1; j_gene: TRBJ2-2; abundance: -; CDR3aa: CASSFKPTGRTGELFF; CDR3nt: TGCGCCAGCAGCTTTAAGCCGACAGGGCGGACCGGGGAGCTGTTTTTT
d_gene: -; v_gene: TRBV28; j_gene: TRBJ1-5; abundance: -; CDR3aa: CASSTPETDSNQPQHF; CDR3nt: TGTGCCAGCAGTACCCCTGAGACAGATAGCAATCAGCCCCAGCATTTT